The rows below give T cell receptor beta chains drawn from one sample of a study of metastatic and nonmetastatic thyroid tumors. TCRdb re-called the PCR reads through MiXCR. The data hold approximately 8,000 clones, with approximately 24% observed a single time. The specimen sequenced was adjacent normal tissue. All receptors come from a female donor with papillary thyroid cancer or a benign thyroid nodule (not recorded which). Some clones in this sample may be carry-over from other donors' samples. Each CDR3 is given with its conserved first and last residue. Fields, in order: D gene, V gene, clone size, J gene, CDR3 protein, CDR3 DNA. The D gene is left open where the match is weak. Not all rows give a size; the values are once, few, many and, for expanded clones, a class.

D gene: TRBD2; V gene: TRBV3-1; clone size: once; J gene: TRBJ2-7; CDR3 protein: CASSQGVVGLAGGPYEQYF; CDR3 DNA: TGTGCCAGCAGCCAAGGGGTAGTGGGGTTAGCGGGAGGGCCGTACGAGCAGTACTTC
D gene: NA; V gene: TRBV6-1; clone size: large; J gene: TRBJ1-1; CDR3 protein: CASSYQGGYTEAFF; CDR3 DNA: TGTGCCAGCTCGTATCAGGGAGGTTACACTGAAGCTTTCTTT
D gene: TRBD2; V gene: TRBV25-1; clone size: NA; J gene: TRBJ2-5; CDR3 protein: CASSELTSGQETQYF; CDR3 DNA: TGTGCCAGCAGTGAATTGACTAGCGGACAAGAGACCCAGTACTTC
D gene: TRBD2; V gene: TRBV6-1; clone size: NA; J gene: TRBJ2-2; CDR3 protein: CASRRLADTGELFF; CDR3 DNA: TGTGCCAGCAGAAGACTAGCGGACACCGGGGAGCTGTTTTTT
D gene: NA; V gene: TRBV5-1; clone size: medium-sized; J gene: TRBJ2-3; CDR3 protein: CASSSFAGTDTQYF; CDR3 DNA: TGCGCCAGCAGTTCCTTTGCAGGCACAGATACGCAGTATTTT
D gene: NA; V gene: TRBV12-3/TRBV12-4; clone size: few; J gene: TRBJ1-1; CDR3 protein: CASSLFGRDVFF; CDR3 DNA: TGTGCCAGCAGTTTATTCGGTAGGGACGTCTTCTTT
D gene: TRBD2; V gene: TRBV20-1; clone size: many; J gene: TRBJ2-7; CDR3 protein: CSAGGWGGTYF; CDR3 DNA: TGCAGTGCTGGGGGGTGGGGGGGGACGTACTTC
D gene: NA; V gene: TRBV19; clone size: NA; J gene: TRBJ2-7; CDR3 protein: CASSRTRLYEQYF; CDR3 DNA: TGTGCCAGTAGTCGGACACGGCTTTACGAGCAGTACTTC
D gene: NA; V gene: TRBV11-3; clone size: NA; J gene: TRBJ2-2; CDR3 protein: CASSARINTGELFF; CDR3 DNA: TGTGCCAGCAGCGCCAGAATTAACACCGGGGAGCTGTTTTTT
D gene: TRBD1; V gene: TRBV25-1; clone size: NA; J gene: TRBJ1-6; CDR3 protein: CASRGQEGSPLHF; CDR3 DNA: TGTGCCAGCCGGGGACAGGAGGGTTCACCCCTCCACTTT
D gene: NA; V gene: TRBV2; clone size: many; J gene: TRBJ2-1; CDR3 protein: CASKGEAYNEQFF; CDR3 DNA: TGTGCCAGCAAGGGGGAGGCCTACAATGAGCAGTTCTTC
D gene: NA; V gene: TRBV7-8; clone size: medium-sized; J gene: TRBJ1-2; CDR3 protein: CASSLAREGYGYTF; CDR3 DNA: TGTGCCAGCAGCTTAGCCCGCGAGGGCTATGGCTACACCTTC
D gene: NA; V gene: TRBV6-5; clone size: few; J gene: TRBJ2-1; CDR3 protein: CASRRGSDNEQFF; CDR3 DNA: TGTGCCAGCAGGCGGGGATCAGACAATGAGCAGTTCTTC
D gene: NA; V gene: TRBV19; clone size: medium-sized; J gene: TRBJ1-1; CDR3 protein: CASSPAGLNTEAFF; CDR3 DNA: TGTGCCAGTAGTCCCGCAGGGCTGAACACTGAAGCTTTCTTT
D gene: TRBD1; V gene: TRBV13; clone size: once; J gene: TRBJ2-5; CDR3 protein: CASSFGQEIQETQYF; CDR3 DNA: TGTGCTAGCAGCTTTGGACAGGAGATCCAAGAGACCCAGTACTTC
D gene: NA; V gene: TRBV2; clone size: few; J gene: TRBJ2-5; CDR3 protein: CASRPGGLGETQYF; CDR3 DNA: TGTGCCAGCAGACCCGGGGGCTTAGGGGAGACCCAGTACTTC
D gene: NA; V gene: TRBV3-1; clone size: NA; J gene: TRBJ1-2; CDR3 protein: CASSVGLNYGYTF; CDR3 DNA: TGTGCCAGCAGCGTTGGTCTTAACTATGGCTACACCTTC
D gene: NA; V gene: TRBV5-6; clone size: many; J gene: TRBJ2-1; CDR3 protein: CASSTHRAGSEQFF; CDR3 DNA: TGTGCCAGCAGCACCCACAGGGCAGGCAGTGAGCAGTTCTTC
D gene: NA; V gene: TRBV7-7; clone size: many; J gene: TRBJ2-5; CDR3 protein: CASSLGQGGTQYF; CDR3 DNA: TGTGCCAGCAGCTTAGGACAGGGAGGAACCCAGTACTTC
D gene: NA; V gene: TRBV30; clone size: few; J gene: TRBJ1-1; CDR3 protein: CAWSHNTEAFF; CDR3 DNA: TGTGCCTGGAGTCATAACACTGAAGCTTTCTTT
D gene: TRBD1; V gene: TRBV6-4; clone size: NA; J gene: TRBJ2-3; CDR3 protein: CASRPGGRADTQYF; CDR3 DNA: TGTGCCAGCCGCCCAGGGGGCAGGGCAGATACGCAGTATTTT
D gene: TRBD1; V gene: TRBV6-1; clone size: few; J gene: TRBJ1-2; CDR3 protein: CASSPGGAIYGYTF; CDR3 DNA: TGTGCCAGCAGTCCAGGGGGCGCGATTTATGGCTACACCTTC
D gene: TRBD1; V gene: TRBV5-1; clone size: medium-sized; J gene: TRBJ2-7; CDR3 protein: CASSLDGTGRTYEQYF; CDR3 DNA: TGCGCCAGCAGCTTGGATGGGACAGGGAGGACCTACGAGCAGTACTTC
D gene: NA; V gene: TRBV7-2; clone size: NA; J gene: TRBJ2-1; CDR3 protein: CASSHGYPSPQFF; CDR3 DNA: TGTGCCAGCAGTCACGGATACCCCTCTCCGCAGTTCTTC
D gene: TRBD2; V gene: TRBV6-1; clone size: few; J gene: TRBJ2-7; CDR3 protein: CASSEYVAGVSEQYF; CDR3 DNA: TGTGCCAGCAGTGAATACGTAGCGGGAGTCAGTGAGCAGTACTTC
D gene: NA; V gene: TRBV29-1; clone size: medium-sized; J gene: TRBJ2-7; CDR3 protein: CSVEFRGRQYF; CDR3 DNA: TGCAGCGTCGAGTTCAGGGGCCGGCAGTACTTC
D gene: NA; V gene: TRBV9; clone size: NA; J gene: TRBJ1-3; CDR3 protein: CASSRSGNTIYF; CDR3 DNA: TGTGCCAGCAGCCGGTCTGGAAACACCATATATTTT
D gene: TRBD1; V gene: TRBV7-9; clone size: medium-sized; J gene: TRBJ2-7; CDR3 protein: CASSLGEQGASYEQYF; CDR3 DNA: TGTGCCAGCAGCTTAGGGGAACAGGGGGCCTCCTACGAGCAGTACTTC
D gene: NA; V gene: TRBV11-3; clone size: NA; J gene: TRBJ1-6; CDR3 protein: CASSFQGINSPLHF; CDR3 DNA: TGTGCCAGCAGCTTCCAAGGGATAAATTCACCCCTCCACTTT
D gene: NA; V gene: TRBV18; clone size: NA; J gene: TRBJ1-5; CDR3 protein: CASSPNREQPQHF; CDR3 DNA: TGTGCCAGCTCACCGAACAGGGAGCAGCCCCAGCATTTT
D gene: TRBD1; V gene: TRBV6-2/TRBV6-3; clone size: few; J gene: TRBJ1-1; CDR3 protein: CASSYGTGWRNTEAFF; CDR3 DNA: TGTGCCAGCAGTTACGGGACAGGTTGGAGGAACACTGAAGCTTTCTTT
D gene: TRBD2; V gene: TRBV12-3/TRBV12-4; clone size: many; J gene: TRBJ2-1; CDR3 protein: CASRSGLAGVSEQFF; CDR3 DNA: TGTGCCAGCAGATCGGGACTAGCGGGAGTAAGTGAGCAGTTCTTC